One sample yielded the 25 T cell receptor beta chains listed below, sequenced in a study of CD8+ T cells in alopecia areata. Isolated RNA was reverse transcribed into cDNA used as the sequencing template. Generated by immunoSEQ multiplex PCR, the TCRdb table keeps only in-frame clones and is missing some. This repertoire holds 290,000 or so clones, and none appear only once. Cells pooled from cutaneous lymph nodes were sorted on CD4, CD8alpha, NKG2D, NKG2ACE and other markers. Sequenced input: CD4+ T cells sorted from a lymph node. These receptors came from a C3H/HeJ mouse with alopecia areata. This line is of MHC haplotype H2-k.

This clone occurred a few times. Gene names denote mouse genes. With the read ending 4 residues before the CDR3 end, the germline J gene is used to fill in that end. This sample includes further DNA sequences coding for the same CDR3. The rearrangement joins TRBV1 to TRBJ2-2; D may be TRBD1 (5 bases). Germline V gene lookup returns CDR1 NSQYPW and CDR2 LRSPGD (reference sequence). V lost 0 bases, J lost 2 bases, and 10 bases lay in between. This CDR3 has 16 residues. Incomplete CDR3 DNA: TGCACCTGCAGTGCAGATAGGACACCGAACACCGGG. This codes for CTCSADRTPNTG. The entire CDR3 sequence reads CTCSADRTPNTGQLYF.

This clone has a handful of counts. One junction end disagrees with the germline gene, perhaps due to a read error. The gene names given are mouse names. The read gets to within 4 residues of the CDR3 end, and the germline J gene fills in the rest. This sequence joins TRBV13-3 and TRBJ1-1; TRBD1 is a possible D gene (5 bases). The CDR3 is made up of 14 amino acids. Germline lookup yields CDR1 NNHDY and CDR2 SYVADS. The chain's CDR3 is CASSDDSSNTEVFF. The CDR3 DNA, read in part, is TGTGCCAGCAGCGATGACAGTTCAAACACA.

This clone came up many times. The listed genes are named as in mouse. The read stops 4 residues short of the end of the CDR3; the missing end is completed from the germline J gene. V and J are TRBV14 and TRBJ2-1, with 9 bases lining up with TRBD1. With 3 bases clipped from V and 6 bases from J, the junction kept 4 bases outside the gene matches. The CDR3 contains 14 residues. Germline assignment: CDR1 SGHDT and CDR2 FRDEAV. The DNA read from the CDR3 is TGTGCCAGCAGTTCCGGGACAGGGTTTGCT. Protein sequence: CASSSGTGFA. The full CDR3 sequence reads CASSSGTGFAEQFF.

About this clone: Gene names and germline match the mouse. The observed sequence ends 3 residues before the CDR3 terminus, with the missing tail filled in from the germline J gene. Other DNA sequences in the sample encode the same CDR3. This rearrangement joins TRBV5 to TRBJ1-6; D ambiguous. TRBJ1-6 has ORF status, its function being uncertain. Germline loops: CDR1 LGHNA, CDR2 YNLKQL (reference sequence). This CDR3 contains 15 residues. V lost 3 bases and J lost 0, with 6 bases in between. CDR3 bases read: TGTGCCAGCAGCCAGGTGAATTCCTATAATTCGCCC. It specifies CASSQVNSYNSP. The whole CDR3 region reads CASSQVNSYNSPLYF.

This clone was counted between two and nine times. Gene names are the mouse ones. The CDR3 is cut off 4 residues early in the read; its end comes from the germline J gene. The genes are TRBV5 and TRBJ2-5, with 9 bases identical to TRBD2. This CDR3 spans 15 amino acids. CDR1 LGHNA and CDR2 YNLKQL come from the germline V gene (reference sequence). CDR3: CASSQGTGVIDTQYF. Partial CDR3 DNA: TGTGCCAGCAGCCAAGGGACTGGGGTGATTGAC.

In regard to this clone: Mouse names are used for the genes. CDR3 DNA, as far as it was read: TGTGCCTGGAGTACCCCAGGGTCAAACTCC. Its translation is CAWSTPGSNS. The whole CDR3 sequence reads CAWSTPGSNSDYTF. The J gene is TRBJ1-2, the V gene TRBV31, with a weak D call TRBD1 (5 bases). The read ends 4 residues shy of where the CDR3 ends; the end is completed using the germline J gene. Looked up from germline, CDR1 is GKSSPN and CDR2 is SITVG. Between the trimmed V and J ends, which lost 2 bases and 0 bases, there was a span of 10 bases. This CDR3 region has 14 residues. The complete variable domain, with remaining parts taken from reference TRBV31 and TRBJ1-2, reads AQTIHQWPVAEIKAVGSPLSLGCTIKGKSSPNLYWYWQATGGTLQQLFYSITVGQVESVVQLNLSASRPKDDQFILSTEKLLLSHSGFYLCAWSTPGSNSDYTFGSGTRLLVI.

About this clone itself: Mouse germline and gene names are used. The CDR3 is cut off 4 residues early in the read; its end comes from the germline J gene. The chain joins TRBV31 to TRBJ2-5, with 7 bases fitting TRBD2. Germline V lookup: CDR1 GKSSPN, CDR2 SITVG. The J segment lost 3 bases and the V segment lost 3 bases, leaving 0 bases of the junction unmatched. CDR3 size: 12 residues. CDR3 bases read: TGTGCCTGGAGGACTGGGCAAGAC. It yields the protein CAWRTGQD. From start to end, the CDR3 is CAWRTGQDTQYF. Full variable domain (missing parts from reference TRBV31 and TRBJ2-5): AQTIHQWPVAEIKAVGSPLSLGCTIKGKSSPNLYWYWQATGGTLQQLFYSITVGQVESVVQLNLSASRPKDDQFILSTEKLLLSHSGFYLCAWRTGQDTQYFGPGTRLLVL.

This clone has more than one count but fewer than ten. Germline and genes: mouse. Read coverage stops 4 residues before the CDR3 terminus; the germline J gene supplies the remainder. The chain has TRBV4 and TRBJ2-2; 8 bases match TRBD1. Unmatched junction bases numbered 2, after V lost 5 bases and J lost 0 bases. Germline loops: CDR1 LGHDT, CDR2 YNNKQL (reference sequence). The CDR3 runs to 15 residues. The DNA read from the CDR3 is TGTGCCAGCAGCAGGGGACAGGCAAACACCGGG. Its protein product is CASSRGQANTG. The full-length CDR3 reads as CASSRGQANTGQLYF.

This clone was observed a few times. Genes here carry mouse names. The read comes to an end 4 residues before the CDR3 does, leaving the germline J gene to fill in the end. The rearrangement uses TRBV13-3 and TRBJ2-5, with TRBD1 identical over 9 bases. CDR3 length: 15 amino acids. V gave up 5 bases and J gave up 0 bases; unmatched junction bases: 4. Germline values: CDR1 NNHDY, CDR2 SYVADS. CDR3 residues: CASSNRGLNQDTQYF. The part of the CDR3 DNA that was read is TGTGCCAGCAGCAACAGGGGGCTTAACCAAGAC.

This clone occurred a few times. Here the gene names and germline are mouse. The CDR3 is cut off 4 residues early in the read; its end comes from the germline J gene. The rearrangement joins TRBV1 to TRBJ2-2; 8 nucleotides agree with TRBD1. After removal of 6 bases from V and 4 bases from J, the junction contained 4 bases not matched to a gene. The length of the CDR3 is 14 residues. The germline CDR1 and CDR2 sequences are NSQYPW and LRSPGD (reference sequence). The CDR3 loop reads CTCRQGAGTGQLYF. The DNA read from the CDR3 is TGCACCTGCAGGCAGGGGGCCGGCACCGGG.

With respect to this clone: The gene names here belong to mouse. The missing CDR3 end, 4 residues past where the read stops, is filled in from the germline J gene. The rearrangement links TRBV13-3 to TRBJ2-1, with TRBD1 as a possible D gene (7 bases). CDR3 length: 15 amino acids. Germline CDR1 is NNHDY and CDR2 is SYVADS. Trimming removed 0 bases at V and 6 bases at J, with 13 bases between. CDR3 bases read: TGTGCCAGCAGTGATGCATGGAGGGGGCTTGCT. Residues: CASSDAWRGLA. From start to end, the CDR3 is CASSDAWRGLAEQFF.

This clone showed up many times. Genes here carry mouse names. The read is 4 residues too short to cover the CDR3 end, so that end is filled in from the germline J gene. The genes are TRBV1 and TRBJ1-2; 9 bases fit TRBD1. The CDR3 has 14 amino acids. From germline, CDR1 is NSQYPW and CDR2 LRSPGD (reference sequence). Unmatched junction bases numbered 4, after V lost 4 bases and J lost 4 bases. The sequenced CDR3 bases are TGCACCTGCAGTGGGGGACAGGGAGGCTCC. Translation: CTCSGGQGGS. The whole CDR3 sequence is CTCSGGQGGSDYTF.

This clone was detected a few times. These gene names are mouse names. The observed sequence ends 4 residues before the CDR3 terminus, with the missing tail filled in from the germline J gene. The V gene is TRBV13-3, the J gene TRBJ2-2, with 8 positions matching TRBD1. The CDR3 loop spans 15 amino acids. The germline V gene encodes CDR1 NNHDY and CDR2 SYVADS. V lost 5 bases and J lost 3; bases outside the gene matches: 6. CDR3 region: CASRPRQGYTGQLYF. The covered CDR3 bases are TGTGCCAGCAGACCGAGACAGGGGTACACCGGG. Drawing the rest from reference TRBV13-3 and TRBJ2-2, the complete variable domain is EAAVTQSPRSKVAVTGGKVTLSCHQTNNHDYMYWYRQDTGHGLRLIHYSYVADSTEKGDIPDGYKASRPSQENFSLILELASLSQTAVYFCASRPRQGYTGQLYFGEGSKLTVL.

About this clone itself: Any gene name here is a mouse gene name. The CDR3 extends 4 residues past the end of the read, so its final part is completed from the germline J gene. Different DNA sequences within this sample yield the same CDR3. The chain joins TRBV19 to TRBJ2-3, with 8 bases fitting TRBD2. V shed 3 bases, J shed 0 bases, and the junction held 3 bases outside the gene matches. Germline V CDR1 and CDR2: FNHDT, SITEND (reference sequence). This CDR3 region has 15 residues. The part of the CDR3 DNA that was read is TGTGCCAGCAGTAGACTGGGGACTAGTGCAGAA. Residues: CASSRLGTSAE. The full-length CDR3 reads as CASSRLGTSAETLYF.

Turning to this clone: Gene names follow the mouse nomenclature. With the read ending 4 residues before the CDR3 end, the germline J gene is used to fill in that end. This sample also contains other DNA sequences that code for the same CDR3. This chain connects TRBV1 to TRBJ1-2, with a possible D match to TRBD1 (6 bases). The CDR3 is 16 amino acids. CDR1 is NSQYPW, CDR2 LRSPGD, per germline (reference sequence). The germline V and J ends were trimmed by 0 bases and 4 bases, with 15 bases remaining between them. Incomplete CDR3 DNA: TGCACCTGCAGTGCAGATCTGGGGGGCGCAGGCTCC. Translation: CTCSADLGGAGS. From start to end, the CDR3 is CTCSADLGGAGSDYTF. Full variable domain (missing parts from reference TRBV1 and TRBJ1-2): VTLLEQNPRWRLVPRGQAVNLRCILKNSQYPWMSWYQQDLQKQLQWLFTLRSPGDKEVKSLPGADYLATRVTDTELRLQVANMSQGRTLYCTCSADLGGAGSDYTFGSGTRLLVI.

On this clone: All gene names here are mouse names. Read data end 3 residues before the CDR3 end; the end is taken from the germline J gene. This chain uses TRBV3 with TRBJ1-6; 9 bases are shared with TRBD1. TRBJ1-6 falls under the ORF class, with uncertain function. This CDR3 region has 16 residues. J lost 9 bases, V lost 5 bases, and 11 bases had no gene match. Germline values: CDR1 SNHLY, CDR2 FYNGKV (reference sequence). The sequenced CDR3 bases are TGTGCCAGCAGCCTCTCCGGGACAGGGTTTCCTTCGCCC. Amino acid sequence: CASSLSGTGFPSP. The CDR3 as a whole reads CASSLSGTGFPSPLYF.

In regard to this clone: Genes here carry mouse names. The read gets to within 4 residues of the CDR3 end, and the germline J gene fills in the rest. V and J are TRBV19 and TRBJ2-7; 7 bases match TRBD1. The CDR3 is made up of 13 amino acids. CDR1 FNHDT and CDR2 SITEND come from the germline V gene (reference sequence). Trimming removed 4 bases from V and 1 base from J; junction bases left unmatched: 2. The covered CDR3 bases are TGTGCCAGCAGTTCGACAGGGTCCTAT. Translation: CASSSTGSY. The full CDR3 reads CASSSTGSYEQYF.

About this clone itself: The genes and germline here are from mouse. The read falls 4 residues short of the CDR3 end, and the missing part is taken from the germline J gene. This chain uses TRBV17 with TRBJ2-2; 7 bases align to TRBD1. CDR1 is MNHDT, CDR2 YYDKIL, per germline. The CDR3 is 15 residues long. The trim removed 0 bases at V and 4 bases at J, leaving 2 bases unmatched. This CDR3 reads CASSREAGGTGQLYF. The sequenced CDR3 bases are TGTGCTAGCAGTAGAGAAGCAGGGGGCACCGGG.

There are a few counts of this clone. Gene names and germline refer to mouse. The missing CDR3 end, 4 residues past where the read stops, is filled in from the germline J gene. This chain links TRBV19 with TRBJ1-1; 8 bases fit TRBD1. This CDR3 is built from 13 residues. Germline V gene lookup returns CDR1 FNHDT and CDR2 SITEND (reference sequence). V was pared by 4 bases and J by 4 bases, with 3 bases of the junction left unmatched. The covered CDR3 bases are TGTGCCAGCAGTCGGACAGGGTTCACA. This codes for CASSRTGFT. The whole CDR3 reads CASSRTGFTEVFF.

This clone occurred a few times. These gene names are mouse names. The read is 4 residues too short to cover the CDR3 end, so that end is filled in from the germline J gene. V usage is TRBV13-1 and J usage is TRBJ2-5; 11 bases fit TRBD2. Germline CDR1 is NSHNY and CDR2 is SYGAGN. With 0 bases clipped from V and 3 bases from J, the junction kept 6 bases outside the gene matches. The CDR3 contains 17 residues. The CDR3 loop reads CASSDATGGAGQDTQYF. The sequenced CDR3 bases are TGTGCCAGCAGTGATGCAACTGGGGGGGCTGGGCAAGAC.

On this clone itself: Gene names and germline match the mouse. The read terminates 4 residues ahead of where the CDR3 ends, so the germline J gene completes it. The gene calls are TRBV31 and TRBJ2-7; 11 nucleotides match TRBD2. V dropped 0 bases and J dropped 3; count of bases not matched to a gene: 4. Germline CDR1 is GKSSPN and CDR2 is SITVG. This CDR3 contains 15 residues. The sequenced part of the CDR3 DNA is TGTGCCTGGAGTCTCCTGGGACTGGGGGTCTAT. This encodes CAWSLLGLGVY. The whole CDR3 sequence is CAWSLLGLGVYEQYF.

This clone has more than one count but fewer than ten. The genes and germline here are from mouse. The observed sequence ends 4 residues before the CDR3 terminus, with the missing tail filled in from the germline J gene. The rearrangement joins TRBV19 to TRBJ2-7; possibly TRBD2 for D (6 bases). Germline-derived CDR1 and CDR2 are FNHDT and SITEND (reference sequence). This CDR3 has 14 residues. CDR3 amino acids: CASRLGRDFYEQYF. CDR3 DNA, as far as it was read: TGTGCCAGCCGCCTCGGTAGGGACTTTTAT.

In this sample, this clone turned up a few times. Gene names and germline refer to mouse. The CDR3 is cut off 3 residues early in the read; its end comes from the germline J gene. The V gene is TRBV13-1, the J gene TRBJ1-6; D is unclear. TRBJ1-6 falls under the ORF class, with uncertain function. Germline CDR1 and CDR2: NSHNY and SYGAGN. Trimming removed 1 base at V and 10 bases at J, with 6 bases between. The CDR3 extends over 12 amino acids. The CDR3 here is CASSDMGSPLYF. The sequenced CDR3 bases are TGTGCCAGCAGTGATATGGGGTCGCCC.

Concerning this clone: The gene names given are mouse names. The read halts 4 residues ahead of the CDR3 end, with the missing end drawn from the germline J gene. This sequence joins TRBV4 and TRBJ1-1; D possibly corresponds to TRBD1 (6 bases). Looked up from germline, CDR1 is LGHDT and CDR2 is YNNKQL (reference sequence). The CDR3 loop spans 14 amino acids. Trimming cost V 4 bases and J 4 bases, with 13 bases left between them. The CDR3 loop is CASSLQGGGTEVFF. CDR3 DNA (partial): TGTGCCAGCAGCTTACAGGGAGGGGGCACA.

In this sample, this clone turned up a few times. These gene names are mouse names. The sequenced CDR3 bases are TGTGCCTGGAGCCCCCTCGCAGTTGCAAACTCC. This encodes CAWSPLAVANS. The whole CDR3 is CAWSPLAVANSDYTF. The chain joins TRBV31 to TRBJ1-2; D not resolved. The read falls 4 residues short of the CDR3 end, and the missing part is taken from the germline J gene. Germline CDR1 and CDR2: GKSSPN and SITVG. The CDR3 consists of 15 residues. Trimming removed 3 bases at V and 0 bases at J, with 14 bases between. Complete variable domain (other parts from reference TRBV31 and TRBJ1-2): AQTIHQWPVAEIKAVGSPLSLGCTIKGKSSPNLYWYWQATGGTLQQLFYSITVGQVESVVQLNLSASRPKDDQFILSTEKLLLSHSGFYLCAWSPLAVANSDYTFGSGTRLLVI.